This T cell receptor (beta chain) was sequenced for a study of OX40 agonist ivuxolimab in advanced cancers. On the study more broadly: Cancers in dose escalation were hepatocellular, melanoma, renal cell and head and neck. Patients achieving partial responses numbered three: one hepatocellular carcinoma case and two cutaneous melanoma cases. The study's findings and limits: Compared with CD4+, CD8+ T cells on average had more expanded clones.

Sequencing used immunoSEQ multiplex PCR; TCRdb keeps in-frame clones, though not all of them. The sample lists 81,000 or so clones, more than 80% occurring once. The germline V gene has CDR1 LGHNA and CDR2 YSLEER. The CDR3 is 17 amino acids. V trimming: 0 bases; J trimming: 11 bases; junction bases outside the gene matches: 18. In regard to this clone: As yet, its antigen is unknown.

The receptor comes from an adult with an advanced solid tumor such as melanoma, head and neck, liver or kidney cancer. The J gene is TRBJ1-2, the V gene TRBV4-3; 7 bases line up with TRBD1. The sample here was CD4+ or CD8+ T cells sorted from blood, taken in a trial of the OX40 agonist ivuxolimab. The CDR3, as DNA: TGCGCCAGCAGCCAAGATTGGGCGACAGGGTTAGGAAAGGGATACACCTTC. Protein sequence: CASSQDWATGLGKGYTF.